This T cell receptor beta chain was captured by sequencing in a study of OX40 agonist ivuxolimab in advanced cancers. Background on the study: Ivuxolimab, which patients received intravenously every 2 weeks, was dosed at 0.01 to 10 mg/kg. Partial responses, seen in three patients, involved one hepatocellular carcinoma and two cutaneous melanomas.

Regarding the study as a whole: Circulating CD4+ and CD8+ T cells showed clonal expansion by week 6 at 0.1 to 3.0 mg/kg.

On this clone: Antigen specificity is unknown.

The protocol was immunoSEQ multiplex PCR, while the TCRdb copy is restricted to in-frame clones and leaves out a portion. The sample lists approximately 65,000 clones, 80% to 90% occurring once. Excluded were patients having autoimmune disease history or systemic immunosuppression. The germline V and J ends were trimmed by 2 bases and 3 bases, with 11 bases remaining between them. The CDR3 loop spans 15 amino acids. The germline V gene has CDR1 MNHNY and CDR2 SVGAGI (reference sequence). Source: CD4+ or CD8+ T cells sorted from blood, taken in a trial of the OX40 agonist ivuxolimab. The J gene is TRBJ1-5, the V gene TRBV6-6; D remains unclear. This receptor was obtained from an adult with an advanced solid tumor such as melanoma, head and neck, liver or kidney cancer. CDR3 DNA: TGTGCCAGCAGTTACCTTTCAGGCGACAATCAGCCCCAGCATTTT. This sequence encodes CASSYLSGDNQPQHF.